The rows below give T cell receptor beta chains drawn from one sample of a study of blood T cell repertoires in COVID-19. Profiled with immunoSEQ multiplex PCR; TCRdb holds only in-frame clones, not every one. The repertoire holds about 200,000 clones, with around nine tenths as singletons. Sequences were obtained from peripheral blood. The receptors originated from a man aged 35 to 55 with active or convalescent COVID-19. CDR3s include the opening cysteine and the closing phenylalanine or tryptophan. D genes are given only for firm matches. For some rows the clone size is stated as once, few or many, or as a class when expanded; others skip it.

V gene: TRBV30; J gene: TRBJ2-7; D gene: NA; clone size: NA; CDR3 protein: CAWSIGGWALEQYF
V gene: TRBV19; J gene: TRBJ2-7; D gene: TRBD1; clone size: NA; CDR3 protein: CASSPGTGTRRYF
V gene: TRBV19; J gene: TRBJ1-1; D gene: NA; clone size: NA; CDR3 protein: CASRTVGGSRMNTEAFF
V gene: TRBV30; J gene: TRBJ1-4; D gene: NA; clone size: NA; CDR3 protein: CAWSSQEKLFF
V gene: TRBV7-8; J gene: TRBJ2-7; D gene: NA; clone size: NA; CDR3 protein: CASSLELDDEQYF
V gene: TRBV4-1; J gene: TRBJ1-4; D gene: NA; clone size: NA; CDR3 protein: CASSQGGTGREKLFF
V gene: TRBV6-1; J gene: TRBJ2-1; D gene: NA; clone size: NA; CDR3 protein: CASSEAGYEQFF
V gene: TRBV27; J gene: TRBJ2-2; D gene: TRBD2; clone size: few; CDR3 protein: CASSLGAGAGELFF
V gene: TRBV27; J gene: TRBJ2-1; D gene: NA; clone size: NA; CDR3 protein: CASSLLGKGGNSYNEQFF
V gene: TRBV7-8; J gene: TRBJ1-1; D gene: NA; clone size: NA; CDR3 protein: CASSPRGNTEAFF
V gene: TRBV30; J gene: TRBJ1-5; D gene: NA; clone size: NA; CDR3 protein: CAWGARLDQPQHF
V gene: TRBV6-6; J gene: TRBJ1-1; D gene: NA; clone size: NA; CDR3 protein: CASSPDQGYTEAFF
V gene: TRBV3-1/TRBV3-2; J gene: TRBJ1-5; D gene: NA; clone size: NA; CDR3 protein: CASSQAQGSTQHF
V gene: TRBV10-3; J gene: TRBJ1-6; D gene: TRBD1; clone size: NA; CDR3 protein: CAICSGQGVSPLHF
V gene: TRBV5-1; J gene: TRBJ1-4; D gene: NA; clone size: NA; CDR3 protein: CASSRGEGNEKLFF
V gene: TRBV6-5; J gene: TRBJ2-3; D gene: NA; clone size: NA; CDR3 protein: CASGKQGMDTDTQYF
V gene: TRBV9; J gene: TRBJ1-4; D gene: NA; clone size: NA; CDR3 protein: CASSESNEKLFF
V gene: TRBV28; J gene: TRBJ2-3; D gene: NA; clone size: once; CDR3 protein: CATFPGGAGDTQYF
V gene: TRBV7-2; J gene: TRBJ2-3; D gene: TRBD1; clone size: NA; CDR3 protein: CASSLDRVTDTQYF
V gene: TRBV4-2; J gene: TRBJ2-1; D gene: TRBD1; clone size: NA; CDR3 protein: CASSPPGTGVNEQFF
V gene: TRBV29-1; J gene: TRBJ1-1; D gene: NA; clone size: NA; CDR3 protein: CSVEARQFMNTEAFF
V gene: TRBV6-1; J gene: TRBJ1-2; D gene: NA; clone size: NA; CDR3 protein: CASSEALGQFYGYTF
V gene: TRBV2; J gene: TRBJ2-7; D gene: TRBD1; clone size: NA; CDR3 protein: CASSKLTGDRGEQYF
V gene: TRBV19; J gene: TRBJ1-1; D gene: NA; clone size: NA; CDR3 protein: CASSAGKRGTEAFF
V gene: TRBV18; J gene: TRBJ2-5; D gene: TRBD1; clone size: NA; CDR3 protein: CASSPRTGAQETQYF
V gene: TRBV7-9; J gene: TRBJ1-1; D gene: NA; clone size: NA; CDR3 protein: CASSSGRGARENTEAFF
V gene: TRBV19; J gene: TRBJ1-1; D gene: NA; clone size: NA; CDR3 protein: CASSTTMNTEAFF
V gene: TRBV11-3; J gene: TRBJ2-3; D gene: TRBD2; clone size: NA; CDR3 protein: CASSFRLAGSTDTQYF
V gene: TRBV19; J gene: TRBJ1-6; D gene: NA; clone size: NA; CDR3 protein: CASSIAQGNNSPLHF
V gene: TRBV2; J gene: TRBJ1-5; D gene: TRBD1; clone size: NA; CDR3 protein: CASSVGQGGNQPQHF
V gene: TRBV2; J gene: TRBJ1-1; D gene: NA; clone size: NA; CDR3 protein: CASSEDPRTEAFF
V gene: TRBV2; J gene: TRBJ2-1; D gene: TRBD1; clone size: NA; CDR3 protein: CASSDPTGGLVSSYNEQFF
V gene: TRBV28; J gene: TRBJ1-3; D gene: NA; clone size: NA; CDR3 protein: CASINPSGNTIYF
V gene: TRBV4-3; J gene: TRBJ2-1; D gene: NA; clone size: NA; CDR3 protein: CASSQGLSWVNEQFF
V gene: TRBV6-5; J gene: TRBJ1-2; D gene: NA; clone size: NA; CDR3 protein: CASSYAGPNYGYTF
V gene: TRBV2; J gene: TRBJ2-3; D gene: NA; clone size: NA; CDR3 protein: CASTFTKAGTQYF
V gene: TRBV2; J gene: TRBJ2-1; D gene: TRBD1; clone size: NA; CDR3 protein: CASSPSGQGYNEQFF
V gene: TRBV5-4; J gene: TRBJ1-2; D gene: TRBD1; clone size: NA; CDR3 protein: CASSQDRGYGYTF
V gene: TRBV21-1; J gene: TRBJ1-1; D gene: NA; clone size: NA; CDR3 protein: CASRPTRTGGNTEAFF
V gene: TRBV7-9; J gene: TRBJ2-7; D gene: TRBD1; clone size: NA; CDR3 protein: CASSLVQGARGEQYF
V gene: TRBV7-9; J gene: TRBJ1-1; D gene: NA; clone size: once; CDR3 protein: CASSSQQTATEAFF
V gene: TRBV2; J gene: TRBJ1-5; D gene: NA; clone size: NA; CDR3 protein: CASSEEGKQGNQPQHF
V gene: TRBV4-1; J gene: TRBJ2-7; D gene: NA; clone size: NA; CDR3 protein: CASSRTPDSYEQYF
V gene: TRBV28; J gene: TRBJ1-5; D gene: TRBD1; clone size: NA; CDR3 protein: CATGGDLGRQPQHF
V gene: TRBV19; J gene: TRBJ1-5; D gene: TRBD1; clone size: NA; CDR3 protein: CASRLQGISNQPQHF
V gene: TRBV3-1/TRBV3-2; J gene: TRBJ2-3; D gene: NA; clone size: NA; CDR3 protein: CASSQVGLARSWSTDTQYF
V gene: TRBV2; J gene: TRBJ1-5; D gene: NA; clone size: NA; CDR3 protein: CASSENRVGQPQHF
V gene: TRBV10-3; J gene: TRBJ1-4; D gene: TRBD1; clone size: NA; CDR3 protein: CAISARTGGEEKLFF
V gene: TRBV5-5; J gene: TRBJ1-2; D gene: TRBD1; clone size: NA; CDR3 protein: CASSSDRELNYGYTF